The following is a T cell receptor (beta chain) sequence with its context. Its antigen is not known. This sample was taken from a study of cytomegalovirus exposure and HLA in healthy donors. Turning to the study itself: The approximately 700 first-cohort repertoires shared a platform with the 120 or so validation repertoires, as reported in a later analysis.

Findings and caveats of the study: Across donors, most TCRs were seen rarely, yet some public ones were widespread. Overall, roughly 150 TCR beta chains were annotated as cytomegalovirus-associated.

Clones were read by immunoSEQ multiplex PCR, and TCRdb kept only the in-frame ones, dropping some. The table records under 200,000 clones, about 86% of them present only once. The clonotype comes from a woman in her thirties in good health and CMV-seronegative. Sequenced sample: PBMCs.

In DNA, the CDR3 is TGCGCCAGCAGCCTGGGACAGTACTGGGATGAGCAGTTCTTC. It translates to CASSLGQYWDEQFF. The chain recombines TRBV5-1 with TRBJ2-1; 7 nucleotides agree with TRBD1. Germline CDR1 and CDR2: SGHRS and YFSETQ. Trimming removed 4 bases from V and 8 bases from J; junction bases left unmatched: 9. There are 14 residues in the CDR3.